This T cell receptor beta chain is from a study of cytotoxic CD8 clonotypes in ibrutinib-treated CLL. Study at large: Responses: approximately 25 partial, 2 complete; after median around 70 months, approximately 15 stayed remitted, approximately twelve progressed. Study findings and constraints: Clonality showed a rise at ibrutinib response that reversed toward baseline at progression.

Repertoires were generated with immunoSEQ multiplex PCR, while TCRdb's copy carries only in-frame clones and drops some. The table includes 200,000 to 250,000 clones, just under 80% detected once. Trimming pared 3 bases from V and 6 bases from J, leaving 9 bases between. CDR1 is PRHDT and CDR2 is FYEKMQ in the germline V gene (reference sequence). This CDR3 spans 13 amino acids. Notes on this clone: Its antigen is still unknown.

This specimen consisted of PBMCs, obtained after 12 months of ibrutinib treatment. The clonotype was recovered from a human donor with chronic lymphocytic leukemia. The J gene is TRBJ2-1, the V gene TRBV13, with D uncertain. CDR3 protein: CASSLVGRNEQFF. CDR3 DNA: TGTGCCAGCAGCTTGGTCGGGCGCAATGAGCAGTTCTTC.